This T cell receptor beta chain emerged from a study of shared clonotypes between healthy human individuals. The assay was immunoSEQ multiplex PCR, and TCRdb's table has in-frame clones only and misses some. Among approximately 2,200,000 clones listed, under 95% were seen once. Of note for this clone: Antigen unknown.

Study-level results: Shared across a handful of donors were about 4.8% of the naive CD4 clonotypes. Clonotypes which were not shared had lower generation probabilities than clonotypes that all four donors shared.

Naive CD8 isolation took CD45RO-negative cells positively selected for CCR7 and excluded terminally differentiated effector memory CD45RA+ cells. Adult donors, all healthy and HIV-negative, had no recent acute infections or vaccinations. Donors were Caucasian adults residing in Nashville, Tennessee, USA. V lost 2 bases and J lost 2; bases outside the gene matches: 3. This CDR3 contains 15 residues. Germline V gives CDR1 MNHEY, CDR2 SMNVEV (reference sequence). The chain joins TRBV27 to TRBJ2-7; 10 nucleotides line up with TRBD2. The TCR comes from a man aged 18 to 30 in good health. Some clones in this sample may be carry-over from other donors' samples. The sample was naive CD8+ T cells from PBMCs. The CDR3 nucleotides are TGTGCCAGCAGTTTACCTAGCGGGAGACCCTACGAGCAGTACTTC. This gives the protein CASSLPSGRPYEQYF.